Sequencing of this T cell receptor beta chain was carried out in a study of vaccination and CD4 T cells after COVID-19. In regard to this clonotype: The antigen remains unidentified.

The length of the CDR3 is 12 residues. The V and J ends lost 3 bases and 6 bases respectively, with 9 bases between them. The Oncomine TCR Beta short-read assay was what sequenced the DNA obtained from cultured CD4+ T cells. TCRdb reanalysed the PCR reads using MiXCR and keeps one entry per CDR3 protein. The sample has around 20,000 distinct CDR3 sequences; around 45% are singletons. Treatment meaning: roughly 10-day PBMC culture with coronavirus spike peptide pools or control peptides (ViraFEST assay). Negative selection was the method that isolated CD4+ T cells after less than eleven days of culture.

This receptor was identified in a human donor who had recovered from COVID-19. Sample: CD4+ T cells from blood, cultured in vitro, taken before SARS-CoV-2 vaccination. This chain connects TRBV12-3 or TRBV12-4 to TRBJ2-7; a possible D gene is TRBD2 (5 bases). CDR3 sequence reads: CASSFGRGEQYF. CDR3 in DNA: TGTGCCAGCAGTTTTGGGAGAGGCGAGCAGTACTTC.